This T cell receptor beta chain was recovered during a study of lung T cells in sarcoidosis with Löfgren's syndrome. Overall study context: In sarcoidosis, CD4+ T cells accumulate in bronchoalveolar lavage fluid. Löfgren's syndrome patients were the main repertoire analysis focus. Study-wide findings and caveats: TRAV12-1 preferentially paired with TRBV2, with homologous CDR3s.

TCRdb re-called the reads through MiXCR, storing one row per CDR3 protein. The sample includes approximately 19,000 distinct CDR3 sequences, about 22% of them seen just once. Details on this clonotype: What it binds is unknown. One end of the junction does not line up with germline, which may come from a read error.

CDR3 length: 16 residues. Germline loops: CDR1 MNHEY, CDR2 SMNVEV (reference sequence). The genes are TRBV27 and TRBJ1-2, with a weak D call TRBD1 (5 bases). The sequencing sample was made of CD4+ T cells from PBMCs. The receptor's source is a human donor with sarcoidosis (Löfgren's syndrome or another form), or a control subject (not recorded which). The CDR3 here is CASSLQGRLAYHGYSF. The CDR3 region has the DNA TGTGCCAGCAGTTTACAGGGACGGCTCGCCTACCATGGCTACTCCTTT.